These 21 T cell receptor beta chains were sequenced from one sample in a study of shared clonotypes between healthy human individuals. The repertoire was sequenced with immunoSEQ multiplex PCR; TCRdb's copy has only in-frame clones and lacks some. Of more than 2 million clones listed, 85% to 95% are singletons. The material sequenced was naive CD4+ T cells sorted from blood. Subset of the sample: CD45RA+ positively selected. The receptors were sampled from a man between 18 and 29 years old in good health.

Note on this clone: In the same sample, other DNA sequences code for this CDR3. The chain joins TRBV5-1 to TRBJ2-7; 7 bases match TRBD1. The V gene's germline CDR1 is SGHRS and CDR2 YFSETQ. The length of the CDR3 is 14 residues. Trimming cost V 4 bases and J 0 bases; bases outside gene matches: 4. The chain's CDR3 is CASSRDSLSYEQYF. The CDR3 DNA follows: TGCGCCAGCAGCAGGGACAGTCTCTCCTACGAGCAGTACTTC.

This chain uses TRBV6-1 with TRBJ2-7; 9 positions match TRBD2. Losses at the gene ends were 6 bases for V and 10 bases for J; bases not matched to a gene: 10. The length of the CDR3 is 13 residues. Germline V CDR1 and CDR2: MNHNS, SASEGT. CDR3 sequence reads: CASRLAGAPSQYF. CDR3 sequence (DNA): TGTGCCAGCAGACTAGCGGGCGCCCCATCTCAGTACTTC.

This rearrangement joins TRBV2 to TRBJ2-5; 7 bases agree with TRBD1. With the DNA end fitting TRBJ2-7 better, the J assignment may be wrong. Per germline, CDR1 SNHLY and CDR2 FYNNEI. This CDR3 is 13 amino acids long. This CDR3 is CASSGDSTYEQYF. CDR3 nucleotide sequence: TGTGCCAGCAGTGGGGACAGTACCTACGAGCAGTACTTC.

The CDR3 sequence is CASSVRPGTNTEAFF. Here the CDR3 DNA reads TGTGCCAGCAGTGTTCGGCCAGGGACGAACACTGAAGCTTTCTTT. V and J are TRBV2 and TRBJ1-1, with D maybe TRBD1 (5 bases). Per germline, CDR1 SNHLY and CDR2 FYNNEI. Trimming shortened V by 4 bases and J by 1 base, and 13 bases separated the two germline ends. The CDR3 has 15 amino acids.

This rearrangement joins TRBV5-1 to TRBJ2-1, with D perhaps assigned TRBD1 or TRBD2 (5 bases each). V shed 6 bases and J shed 6 bases, with 16 bases lying between them. CDR1 is SGHRS, CDR2 YFSETQ, per germline. The CDR3 runs to 14 residues. The CDR3 loop reads CASKKGRDGNEQFF. CDR3 coding DNA: TGCGCCAGCAAAAAGGGCAGGGACGGCAATGAGCAGTTCTTC.

CDR3 protein: CASSLAFSGGELFF. CDR3 nucleotide sequence: TGTGCCAGCAGCTTAGCGTTCTCGGGCGGGGAGCTGTTTTTT. This chain uses TRBV7-9 with TRBJ2-2; D not resolved. Germline CDR1 is SEHNR and CDR2 is FQNEAQ (reference sequence). Trimming removed 0 bases from V and 7 bases from J, with 9 bases in between. This CDR3 spans 14 amino acids.

This chain uses TRBV28 with TRBJ2-2, with D hard to call. CDR3 length: 12 amino acids. The ends were cut back, 2 bases at V and 5 bases at J, with 3 bases in the middle. The germline V gene encodes CDR1 MDHEN and CDR2 SYDVKM. The CDR3 DNA is TGTGCCAGCAGTTTACAGACCGGGGAGCTGTTTTTT. Protein: CASSLQTGELFF.

The chain employs TRBV18 and TRBJ2-7, with a possible D match to TRBD1 (6 bases). V was clipped by 5 bases and J by 3 bases, with 20 bases between them. This CDR3 is built from 16 residues. Germline CDR1 KGHSH, CDR2 LQKENI. The CDR3 DNA sequence: TGTGCCAGCTCAACCGCAGCCCCCGGCAGGGGCTACGAGCAGTACTTC. It is translated as CASSTAAPGRGYEQYF.

On this clone itself: This specimen includes other DNA sequences encoding the same CDR3. The chain joins TRBV7-9 to TRBJ2-1; 9 nucleotides align to TRBD2. Per the germline V gene, CDR1 is SEHNR and CDR2 is FQNEAQ (reference sequence). J lost 5 bases, V lost 5 bases, and 4 bases had no gene match. There are 14 residues in the CDR3. CDR3 nucleotides: TGTGCCAGCAGCCTGACTAGCGGTGACAATGAGCAGTTCTTC. This encodes CASSLTSGDNEQFF.

This clone appeared a single time. The chain recombines TRBV18 with TRBJ2-7; 9 bases are shared with TRBD1. Germline V gene lookup returns CDR1 KGHSH and CDR2 LQKENI. With 5 bases clipped from V and 4 bases from J, the junction kept 9 bases outside the gene matches. The CDR3 totals 15 residues. CDR3 sequence reads: CASSMGQGGIYEQYF. For the CDR3, the DNA is TGTGCCAGCTCAATGGGACAGGGTGGTATATACGAGCAGTACTTC.

V gene TRBV19 combines with J gene TRBJ2-7; D may be TRBD2 (6 bases). Trimming took off 2 bases at V and 0 bases at J, with 8 bases between the two ends. The CDR3 consists of 14 residues. Germline-derived CDR1 and CDR2 are LNHDA and SQIVND (reference sequence). CDR3 in amino acids: CASSIIGGSYEQYF. CDR3 in DNA: TGTGCCAGTAGTATAATCGGGGGCTCCTACGAGCAGTACTTC.

The J gene is TRBJ1-5, the V gene TRBV7-2; 10 nucleotides line up with TRBD1. Germline-derived CDR1 and CDR2 are SGHTA and FQGNSA. The CDR3 spans 15 residues. Trimming cost V 2 bases and J 4 bases; bases outside gene matches: 2. CDR3 sequence: CASSLWTGGNQPQHF. The CDR3 nucleotides are TGTGCCAGCAGCTTATGGACAGGGGGAAATCAGCCCCAGCATTTT.

Comment on this clone: The sample carries other DNA sequences with the same CDR3. The chain carries TRBV5-1 and TRBJ2-7, with D uncertain. CDR1 is SGHRS and CDR2 is YFSETQ in the germline V gene. The CDR3 has 11 residues. The V end was cut by 1 base, the J end by 5 bases, with 4 bases between. The CDR3 DNA is TGCGCCAGCAGCTTGACAGACGAGCAGTACTTC. This translates into CASSLTDEQYF.

As regards this clone: A much larger clone sits a single nucleotide away, making a read error possible. This chain uses TRBV5-6 with TRBJ2-2; D gene unclear. Germline assignment: CDR1 SGHDT and CDR2 YYEEEE. This CDR3 is 12 amino acids long. V lost 2 bases and J lost 6, with 5 bases in between. The DNA of the CDR3 is TGTGCCAGCAGCTTAGGAGCCGGGGAGCTGTTTTTT. Translation gives CASSLGAGELFF.

The chain has TRBV29-1 and TRBJ1-2, with TRBD1 matching over 10 bases. Germline CDR1 is SQVTM and CDR2 is ANQGSEA. J lost 4 bases, V lost 7 bases, and 6 bases had no gene match. The CDR3 is made up of 13 amino acids. This chain's CDR3 is CSAGQGGIYGYTF. The CDR3 DNA is TGCAGCGCTGGACAGGGGGGAATCTATGGCTACACCTTC.

This chain joins TRBV2 and TRBJ2-7, with 9 bases that match TRBD1. The V gene's germline CDR1 is SNHLY and CDR2 FYNNEI. CDR3 length: 14 amino acids. The junction had 9 bases not matched to a gene; V was cut back by 5 bases and J by 7 bases. CDR3 nucleotides: TGTGCCAGCAGTCCCGGGACAGGGACCCCAGAGCAGTACTTC. Translation gives CASSPGTGTPEQYF.

This clone came up once. The chain couples TRBV7-2 to TRBJ2-2; TRBD2 matches at 10 bases. There are 14 residues in the CDR3. Trimming removed 4 bases from V and 6 bases from J; junction bases left unmatched: 2. Germline V gene data show CDR1 as SGHTA and CDR2 as FQGNSA. The CDR3 coding sequence is TGTGCCAGCAGCTCTAGCGGGAGCTCCGGGGAGCTGTTTTTT. Protein: CASSSSGSSGELFF.

The gene calls are TRBV10-3 and TRBJ2-2; D might be TRBD1 (5 bases). V was cut by 10 bases and J by 5 bases, with 17 bases left in between. CDR3 length: 14 residues. Germline loops: CDR1 ENHRY, CDR2 SYGVKD. The chain's CDR3 is CATAQQDPTGELFF. CDR3 bases: TGTGCCACCGCCCAACAGGACCCGACCGGGGAGCTGTTTTTT.

On this clone itself: At one boundary the junction diverges from the germline segment, which might be a read error. This chain links TRBV13 with TRBJ2-7, with D perhaps TRBD2 (6 bases). The CDR3 spans 15 residues. Germline assignment: CDR1 PRHDT and CDR2 FYEKMQ (reference sequence). This CDR3 reads CASSLEAGRSSEQYF. DNA of the CDR3: TGTGCCAGCAGCTTAGAGGCGGGGAGGTCCTCCGAGCAGTACTTC. The whole variable domain, remainder taken from reference TRBV13 and TRBJ2-7, is AAGVIQSPRHLIKEKRETATLKCYPIPRHDTVYWYQQGPGQDPQFLISFYEKMQSDKGSIPDRFSAQQFSDYHSELNMSSLELGDSALYFCASSLEAGRSSEQYFGPGTRLTVT.

The chain links TRBV2 to TRBJ2-2, with D possibly being TRBD1 (6 bases). Germline CDR1 and CDR2: SNHLY and FYNNEI. Trimming cost V 4 bases and J 6 bases, with 9 bases left between them. This CDR3 has 13 residues. The CDR3 region is CASSGGQAGELFF. The CDR3 nucleotides are TGTGCCAGCAGTGGGGGGCAAGCCGGGGAGCTGTTTTTT.

Comments on this clone: Other DNA sequences from this sample encode an identical CDR3 as well. V is TRBV6-5 and J is TRBJ2-7, with D perhaps matching TRBD2 (5 bases). V lost 0 bases and J 0 bases, leaving 9 bases between the germline ends. The CDR3 is made up of 15 amino acids. Per germline, CDR1 MNHEY and CDR2 SVGAGI. The DNA for the CDR3 is TGTGCCAGCAGTTACTCGAGCGGAAGCTCCTACGAGCAGTACTTC. It specifies CASSYSSGSSYEQYF.